This T cell receptor (beta chain) was captured by sequencing in a study of cytomegalovirus exposure and HLA in healthy donors. The PCR ran on 60 Vbeta and 13 Jbeta primers. Some clones are missing from TCRdb's copy, which holds only in-frame ones; the method was immunoSEQ multiplex PCR. This sample has more than 110,000 clones, with about 80% found just once. The CDR3 loop spans 13 amino acids. Trimming at V came to 5 bases and at J to 8 bases, leaving 11 bases not matched to a gene. CDR1 and CDR2 from the germline V gene are GTSNPN and SVGIG (reference sequence). When sampled, the donors appeared nominally healthy, though they likely had unrecorded immune exposures.

The specimen was PBMCs. This clonotype was sampled from a young man in good health and CMV-seropositive. The chain uses TRBV30 and TRBJ1-2; TRBD1 matches at 7 bases. The CDR3 spells CAWDGTADKGYTF. The CDR3 bases are TGTGCCTGGGATGGGACAGCCGACAAGGGCTACACCTTC.